The T cell receptor beta chain described here comes from a study of T cell clones after liver transplantation. The overall study: TCRbeta sequencing after a pre-transplant mixed lymphocyte reaction identified graft-donor-reactive clones, later tracked in post-transplant blood.

TCRdb's table, derived via immunoSEQ multiplex PCR, lists solely in-frame clones and lacks some. The data hold about 75,000 clones, with 80% to 90% observed a single time. This clone was seen only once. Its antigen is currently unknown. Sorting of unstimulated PBMCs yielded separate CD3+CD4+ and CD3+CD8+ fractions. After removal of 5 bases from V and 2 bases from J, the junction contained 6 bases not matched to a gene. The CDR3 totals 14 residues. Germline V lookup: CDR1 LNHDA, CDR2 SQIVND (reference sequence). Study conclusions and caveats: Small, mixed patient groups and varying post-transplant times limit these conclusions. Rather than being deleted, graft donor-reactive T cells may have moved into the graft.

This rearrangement joins TRBV19 to TRBJ2-7, with TRBD2 matching over 7 bases. Source: CD4+ T cells from blood, taken around 50 months after liver transplant. This TCR was recovered from a human patient who received a liver transplant. Some T cells here may be from the graft donor. CDR3 DNA sequence: TGTGCCAGTAGTCAAGCGGGGACCGCCTACGAGCAGTACTTC. It specifies CASSQAGTAYEQYF. Filled out from reference TRBV19 and TRBJ2-7, the complete variable domain reads DGGITQSPKYLFRKEGQNVTLSCEQNLNHDAMYWYRQDPGQGLRLIYYSQIVNDFQKGDIAEGYSVSREKKESFPLTVTSAQKNPTAFYLCASSQAGTAYEQYFGPGTRLTVT.